This T cell receptor (beta chain) was sequenced in a study of shared clonotypes between healthy human individuals. Across the study: CD8 memory received one plate per donor, CD8 naive two, CD4 memory three and CD4 naive three.

Sequencing was performed with immunoSEQ multiplex PCR; in TCRdb, only in-frame clones are kept and a portion is missing. The sample has 190,000 or so clones; 65% to 80% are singletons. The TCR was taken from a man younger than 45 in good health. Sequenced material: memory CD4+ T cells sorted from blood. Indicated subset: CD45RA-negative fraction.

The CDR3 sequence: CASSEGGQLYYEQYF. The CDR3 DNA is TGTGCCAGCAGTGAAGGGGGACAGCTCTACTACGAGCAGTACTTC. This chain connects TRBV6-1 to TRBJ2-7; TRBD1 matches at 7 bases. The junction had 6 bases not matched to a gene; V was cut back by 1 base and J by 3 bases. The CDR3 runs to 15 residues. Germline CDR1 MNHNS, CDR2 SASEGT.